Below, 5 T cell receptor beta chains from the same sample are listed, as sequenced in a study of blood T cell repertoires in COVID-19. The protocol was immunoSEQ multiplex PCR, while the TCRdb copy is restricted to in-frame clones and leaves out a portion. The sample has about 62,000 clones, roughly four fifths seen once. The source material was peripheral blood. The receptors here all came from a woman between 45 and 60 years old with active or convalescent COVID-19.

V is TRBV11-2 and J is TRBJ2-1; 10 bases line up with TRBD2. Unmatched junction bases numbered 8, after V lost 5 bases and J lost 7 bases. Looked up from germline, CDR1 is SGHAT and CDR2 is FQNNGV. The CDR3 length is 15 residues. CDR3: CASSQVSGRGNEQFF. In DNA, the CDR3 is TGTGCCAGCAGCCAGGTGAGCGGGAGGGGGAATGAGCAGTTCTTC.

This clone was observed a few times. The rearrangement links TRBV6-1 to TRBJ1-2; TRBD1 might be the D (5 bases). The CDR3 is 14 residues long. V shed 3 bases and J shed 5 bases, with 13 bases lying between them. Germline V lookup: CDR1 MNHNS, CDR2 SASEGT. The CDR3 DNA is TGTGCCAGCAGTGAGCGGGACCTTGGGTATGGCTACACCTTC. The encoded protein is CASSERDLGYGYTF.

Comments on this clone: Other DNA sequences in the sample encode the same CDR3. The V and J genes are TRBV5-4 and TRBJ2-5; 10 nucleotides match TRBD1. The V and J ends lost 4 bases and 5 bases, in that order; junction bases with no gene match: 8. The CDR3 consists of 15 residues. Germline V gene lookup returns CDR1 SGHNT and CDR2 YYREEE (reference sequence). The CDR3 is CASSPDRGRGETQYF. The DNA for the CDR3 is TGTGCCAGCAGCCCTGACAGGGGGCGCGGGGAGACCCAGTACTTC.

The genes are TRBV7-2 and TRBJ2-3; 12 bases map to TRBD2. CDR1 SGHTA and CDR2 FQGNSA come from the germline V gene. The CDR3 totals 19 residues. The ends lost 2 bases at V and 0 bases at J; junction bases unmatched: 9. The CDR3 DNA is TGTGCCAGCAGCTTAACGAGGCTAGCGGGAGGGTCTAGCACAGATACGCAGTATTTT. Protein: CASSLTRLAGGSSTDTQYF.

The CDR3 nucleotides are TGTGCCAGCAGTTACGCTCGAGGGATCACAACTGAAGCTTTCTTT. The encoded protein is CASSYARGITTEAFF. The rearrangement links TRBV6-5 to TRBJ1-1; D not certain. This CDR3 region has 15 residues. CDR1 and CDR2 (germline): MNHEY, SVGAGI. The V and J ends lost 2 bases and 5 bases respectively, with 15 bases between them.